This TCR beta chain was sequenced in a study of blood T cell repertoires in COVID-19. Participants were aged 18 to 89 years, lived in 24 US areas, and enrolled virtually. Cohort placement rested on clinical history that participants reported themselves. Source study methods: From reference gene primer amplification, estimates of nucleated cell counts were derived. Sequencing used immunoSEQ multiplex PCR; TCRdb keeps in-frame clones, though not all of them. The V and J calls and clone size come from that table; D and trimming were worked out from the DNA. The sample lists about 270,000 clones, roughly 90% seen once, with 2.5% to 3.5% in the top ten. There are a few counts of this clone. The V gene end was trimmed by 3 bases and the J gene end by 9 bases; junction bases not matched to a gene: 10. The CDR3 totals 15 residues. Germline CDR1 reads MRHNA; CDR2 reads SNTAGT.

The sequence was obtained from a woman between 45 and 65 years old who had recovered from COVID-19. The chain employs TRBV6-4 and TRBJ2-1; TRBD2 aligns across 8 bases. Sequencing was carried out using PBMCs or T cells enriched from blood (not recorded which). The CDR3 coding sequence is TGTGCCAGCAGTGAAAAAGCGGGAGAGGCTAGTGAGCAGTTCTTC. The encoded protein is CASSEKAGEASEQFF.